The rows below give T cell receptor beta chains drawn from one sample of a study of blood T cell repertoires in COVID-19. TCRdb keeps only in-frame clones here, not all; method: immunoSEQ multiplex PCR. Among about 360,000 clones, about 87% were seen once, and the ten largest hold 1.3%. The sample consisted of PBMCs or T cells enriched from blood (not recorded which). These receptors all come from a man aged 25-45 years who had recovered from COVID-19. Each CDR3 is given with its conserved first and last residue. The D gene is left open where the match is weak. A clone size is listed for some rows: how often the clone was seen (once, few, many), or a class if it is expanded.

d_call j_call clone_size v_call cdr3_aa cdr3_nt
- TRBJ1-2 - TRBV27 CASRTGYGYTF TGTGCCAGCAGGACAGGCTATGGCTACACCTTC
- TRBJ2-2 - TRBV3-1/TRBV3-2 CASSHYERDTGELFF TGTGCCAGCAGCCACTATGAGAGGGACACCGGGGAGCTGTTTTTT
TRBD1 TRBJ1-5 once TRBV27 CASSKRTGLNQPQHF TGTGCCAGCAGTAAACGGACAGGCCTCAATCAGCCCCAGCATTTT
- TRBJ2-2 - TRBV5-5 CASSSYTGELFF TGTGCCAGCAGCAGCTACACCGGGGAGCTGTTTTTT
TRBD1 TRBJ1-2 - TRBV5-6 CASSFGGQVDGYTF TGTGCCAGCAGCTTTGGGGGACAGGTCGATGGCTACACCTTC
- TRBJ1-6 once TRBV19 CASSIKTLADSPLHF TGTGCCAGTAGTATTAAGACTTTGGCGGATTCACCCCTCCACTTT
TRBD2 TRBJ2-1 - TRBV9 CASSVGGGGASNEQFF TGTGCCAGCAGCGTTGGCGGCGGGGGGGCTAGCAATGAGCAGTTCTTC
- TRBJ1-3 - TRBV5-8 CASSLLAGAGNTIYF TGTGCCAGCAGCTTGTTGGCAGGGGCTGGAAACACCATATATTTT
TRBD1 TRBJ1-2 - TRBV29-1 CAVGRGPDYGYTF TGCGCCGTCGGCAGGGGGCCGGACTATGGCTACACCTTC
- TRBJ2-3 - TRBV13 CASSPRGRISTDTQYF TGTGCCAGCAGCCCCAGGGGAAGAATTAGCACAGATACGCAGTATTTT
- TRBJ2-1 - TRBV5-1 CASSSWGGPYNEQFF TGCGCCAGCAGCTCCTGGGGGGGCCCCTACAATGAGCAGTTCTTC
- TRBJ1-1 - TRBV5-5 CASSFSPFRQEKNTEAFF TGTGCCAGCAGCTTCTCACCCTTTCGACAGGAGAAGAACACTGAAGCTTTCTTT
TRBD1 TRBJ2-1 - TRBV7-6 CASSHRDRAGEQFF TGTGCCAGCAGCCACCGGGACAGAGCTGGTGAGCAGTTCTTC
TRBD2 TRBJ2-3 - TRBV7-9 CASSPGLAVSTDTQYF TGTGCCAGCAGCCCTGGACTAGCGGTGAGCACAGATACGCAGTATTTT
- TRBJ2-2 once TRBV5-1 CASSFRDTDFGELFF TGCGCCAGCAGCTTTAGGGACACGGATTTCGGGGAGCTGTTTTTT
TRBD2 TRBJ2-5 - TRBV15 CATSGKWRGDQETQYF TGTGCCACCAGCGGCAAGTGGCGGGGGGACCAAGAGACCCAGTACTTC
- TRBJ2-3 few TRBV2 CASMRGDTQYF TGTGCCAGCATGCGCGGAGATACGCAGTATTTT
- TRBJ1-2 - TRBV3-1/TRBV3-2 CASSQERLRGRIGGFHGYTF TGTGCCAGCAGCCAAGAGAGACTCAGGGGTCGAATTGGAGGATTTCATGGCTACACCTTC
- TRBJ1-5 - TRBV30 CAWSTGTSNQPQHF TGTGCCTGGAGTACAGGGACGAGCAATCAGCCCCAGCATTTT
TRBD1 TRBJ2-2 once TRBV18 CASSPFGTALTGELFF TGTGCCAGCTCACCATTTGGGACAGCCTTAACCGGGGAGCTGTTTTTT
- TRBJ1-6 - TRBV2 CASAIRVPLHF TGTGCCAGCGCAATCCGCGTCCCCCTCCACTTT
- TRBJ2-3 - TRBV7-9 CASSHRQSTDTQYF TGTGCCAGCAGCCACAGACAGAGCACAGATACGCAGTATTTT
- TRBJ1-1 once TRBV4-1 CASSYEGSTEAFF TGCGCCAGCAGCTATGAGGGTAGCACTGAAGCTTTCTTT
- TRBJ1-5 - TRBV30 CAWSGQFSNQPQHF TGTGCCTGGAGTGGGCAGTTTAGCAATCAGCCCCAGCATTTT
- TRBJ1-1 - TRBV12-3/TRBV12-4 CASSDFGTEAFF TGTGCCAGCAGTGACTTTGGCACTGAAGCTTTCTTT
- TRBJ1-4 - TRBV7-2 CASSSGSTRGKLFF TGTGCCAGCAGTTCCGGGTCCACAAGGGGAAAACTGTTTTTT
- TRBJ2-4 - TRBV11-2 CASSLIGTMNIQYF TGTGCCAGCAGCCTAATCGGGACAATGAACATTCAGTACTTC
- TRBJ1-2 - TRBV19 CASSVGQTNYGYTF TGTGCCAGTAGTGTCGGACAAACCAACTATGGCTACACCTTC
TRBD1 TRBJ2-1 - TRBV7-2 CASSLRGTGGWNEQFF TGTGCCAGCAGCTTAAGGGGGACAGGGGGCTGGAATGAGCAGTTCTTC
- TRBJ1-1 - TRBV5-1 CASSLEGFDTEAFF TGCGCCAGCAGCTTGGAGGGGTTTGACACTGAAGCTTTCTTT
TRBD2 TRBJ2-2 - TRBV4-3 CASSHLAGDATGELFF TGCGCCAGCAGCCATTTAGCGGGGGACGCGACCGGGGAGCTGTTTTTT
TRBD1 TRBJ2-7 - TRBV9 CASSEGQGSYEQYF TGTGCCAGCAGCGAGGGACAGGGATCCTACGAGCAGTACTTC
- TRBJ2-7 - TRBV2 CASSGRVGQYF TGTGCCAGCAGTGGTCGGGTGGGGCAGTACTTC
- TRBJ2-5 - TRBV7-9 CASYFGVSETQYF TGTGCCAGTTATTTCGGGGTTTCGGAGACCCAGTACTTC
- TRBJ1-5 - TRBV6-1 CASSDGSINQPQHF TGTGCCAGCAGTGACGGGAGTATCAATCAGCCCCAGCATTTT
TRBD1 TRBJ2-2 - TRBV5-4 CASSRPGTANTGELFF TGTGCCAGCAGCCGACCCGGGACAGCCAACACCGGGGAGCTGTTTTTT
- TRBJ1-1 few TRBV7-2 CASSFRGTTEAFF TGTGCCAGCAGCTTCCGGGGTACGACTGAAGCTTTCTTT
- TRBJ2-7 - TRBV7-8 CASSLSRGTMDPYEQYF TGTGCCAGCAGCTTAAGTCGCGGGACCATGGATCCCTACGAGCAGTACTTC
- TRBJ2-6 - TRBV13 CASSFQGSGANVLTF TGTGCCAGCAGCTTTCAGGGCTCTGGGGCCAACGTCCTGACTTTC
- TRBJ1-2 - TRBV11-2 CASSLEGAANYGYTF TGTGCCAGCAGCTTAGAAGGGGCCGCTAACTATGGCTACACCTTC
- TRBJ2-5 once TRBV7-6 CASSPGWLKETQYF TGTGCCAGCAGCCCCGGGTGGTTGAAAGAGACCCAGTACTTC
- TRBJ1-4 once TRBV21-1 CASSPKGEKLFF TGTGCCAGCTCCCCCAAGGGGGAAAAACTGTTTTTT
- TRBJ1-2 - TRBV3-1/TRBV3-2 CASSNAEKLANYGYTF TGTGCCAGCAGCAACGCGGAGAAGTTAGCTAACTATGGCTACACCTTC
TRBD1 TRBJ1-4 - TRBV6-5 CASCKDRVANEKLFF TGTGCCAGTTGTAAAGACAGGGTGGCAAATGAAAAACTGTTTTTT
- TRBJ2-6 - TRBV2 CASGRSGANVLTF TGTGCCAGCGGCCGCTCTGGGGCCAACGTCCTGACTTTC
TRBD1 TRBJ1-1 - TRBV7-9 CASSRAGTATEAFF TGTGCCAGCAGCCGGGCCGGGACAGCCACTGAAGCTTTCTTT
- TRBJ2-1 - TRBV6-5 CASSYFSGTPDNEQFF TGTGCCAGCAGTTACTTTTCGGGGACACCGGACAATGAGCAGTTCTTC
- TRBJ2-7 - TRBV19 CASSIEPVGRSYEQYF TGTGCCAGTAGTATAGAGCCGGTGGGCAGATCCTACGAGCAGTACTTC
- TRBJ1-2 - TRBV4-1 CASSQDPGEGGYGYTF TGCGCCAGCAGCCAAGATCCCGGAGAAGGGGGCTATGGCTACACCTTC